The 9 T cell receptor beta chains given below trace back to one sample, sequenced in a study of cytomegalovirus exposure and HLA in healthy donors (dated by TCRdb to about 2017). Preparation of the library involved the immunoSEQ multiplex PCR assay. For the multiplex PCR, a mixture combining 60 forward primers for TCR Vbeta segments and 13 reverse primers for TCR Jbeta segments was used. The clones in this table, taken by TCRdb from immuneACCESS, are in-frame only. Not every clone is retained; where verified, under half of the shortfall comes from an unresolved V gene, and the cause of the rest is unknown. The sample has fewer than 95,000 clones on record, around 78% of them singletons. The top ten clones comprise roughly 0.6% of the sample. The sequenced material came from PBMCs. All receptors derive from a man aged 30-40 years in good health and CMV-seronegative.

J is TRBJ1-5 and V is TRBV7-8; D is perhaps TRBD1 (6 bases). Trimming took off 2 bases at V and 4 bases at J, with 15 bases between the two ends. The CDR3 covers 16 residues. CDR1 and CDR2 from the germline V gene are SGHVS and FQNEAQ. CDR3 bases: TGTGCCAGCAGCTTAAGAACGGGACACCGGAATCAGCCCCAGCATTTT. Translation: CASSLRTGHRNQPQHF.

The chain couples TRBV9 to TRBJ1-2, with D maybe TRBD1 (5 bases). Deletions cut 4 bases from V and 6 bases from J, with 16 bases between. This CDR3 is 14 amino acids long. CDR1 SGDLS and CDR2 YYNGEE come from the germline V gene. The CDR3 sequence is CASSTFSGGNGYTF. DNA of the CDR3: TGTGCCAGCAGCACCTTCTCGGGGGGTAATGGCTACACCTTC.

This clone came up a few times. V gene TRBV4-3 combines with J gene TRBJ2-6; 9 nucleotides match TRBD2. Germline V gene sequence: CDR1 LGHNA, CDR2 YSLEER. The ends lost 0 bases at V and 4 bases at J; junction bases unmatched: 10. The CDR3 runs to 19 residues. The CDR3 reads CASSQDWGAGGIGANVLTF. The CDR3 DNA follows: TGCGCCAGCAGCCAAGATTGGGGAGCGGGGGGAATCGGGGCCAACGTCCTGACTTTC.

J is TRBJ1-1 and V is TRBV27, with 7 nucleotides matching TRBD1. CDR3 length: 15 amino acids. V lost 0 bases to trimming and J lost 0 bases; unmatched junction nucleotides: 1. CDR1 is MNHEY, CDR2 SMNVEV, per germline (reference sequence). The CDR3 region has the DNA TGTGCCAGCAGTTTATCGACAGGGATGAACACTGAAGCTTTCTTT. It specifies CASSLSTGMNTEAFF.

This chain uses TRBV11-3 with TRBJ2-2; 8 bases match TRBD2. The V gene's germline CDR1 is SGHNT and CDR2 YENEEA. The CDR3 covers 18 residues. With V trimmed by 0 bases and J by 5 bases, 11 bases remained unmatched. As DNA, the CDR3 is TGTGCCAGCAGCTTAGACCTAGGACTAGCCCGAAGGACCGGGGAGCTGTTTTTT. It specifies CASSLDLGLARRTGELFF. The full variable domain, completed using reference TRBV11-3 and TRBJ2-2, is EAGVVQSPRYKIIEKKQPVAFWCNPISGHNTLYWYLQNLGQGPELLIRYENEEAVDDSQLPKDRFSAERLKGVDSTLKIQPAELGDSAVYLCASSLDLGLARRTGELFFGEGSRLTVL.

V is TRBV7-8 and J is TRBJ2-1; 10 positions agree with TRBD1. The CDR3 has 15 residues. Germline V gives CDR1 SGHVS, CDR2 FQNEAQ. The J segment lost 3 bases and the V segment lost 3 bases, leaving 2 bases of the junction unmatched. Here the CDR3 reads CASSFRDRGYNEQFF. The CDR3 DNA reads TGTGCCAGCAGCTTCCGGGACAGGGGCTACAATGAGCAGTTCTTC.

Comment on this clone: One end of the junction is discordant with germline, which a read error may explain. The chain carries TRBV7-9 and TRBJ2-3; TRBD1 matches at 7 bases. CDR1 and CDR2 (germline): SEHNR, FQNEAQ (reference sequence). The CDR3 has 15 amino acids. The CDR3 spells CSSSARDRNTDTQYF. DNA of the CDR3: TGTTCCAGCAGCGCCCGGGACAGAAACACAGATACGCAGTATTTT.

The chain is built from TRBV9 and TRBJ1-5, with D unresolved. Trimming took 2 bases from V and 4 from J, leaving 7 bases between them. The CDR3 totals 13 residues. Germline-derived CDR1 and CDR2 are SGDLS and YYNGEE. For the CDR3, the DNA is TGTGCCAGCAGCGTTACAGTTAATCAGCCCCAGCATTTT. Protein: CASSVTVNQPQHF. The whole variable domain, remainder taken from reference TRBV9 and TRBJ1-5, is DSGVTQTPKHLITATGQRVTLRCSPRSGDLSVYWYQQSLDQGLQFLIQYYNGEERAKGNILERFSAQQFPDLHSELNLSSLELGDSALYFCASSVTVNQPQHFGDGTRLSIL.

The chain recombines TRBV19 with TRBJ1-5; TRBD1 agrees at 7 bases. The germline V gene encodes CDR1 LNHDA and CDR2 SQIVND (reference sequence). Losses at the gene ends were 5 bases for V and 0 bases for J; bases not matched to a gene: 10. The CDR3 runs to 17 residues. This CDR3 reads CASSPQTGSNSNQPQHF. CDR3 in DNA: TGTGCCAGTAGTCCTCAGACAGGGAGTAATAGCAATCAGCCCCAGCATTTT. Using reference TRBV19 and TRBJ1-5 for the parts outside the CDR3, the full variable domain is DGGITQSPKYLFRKEGQNVTLSCEQNLNHDAMYWYRQDPGQGLRLIYYSQIVNDFQKGDIAEGYSVSREKKESFPLTVTSAQKNPTAFYLCASSPQTGSNSNQPQHFGDGTRLSIL.